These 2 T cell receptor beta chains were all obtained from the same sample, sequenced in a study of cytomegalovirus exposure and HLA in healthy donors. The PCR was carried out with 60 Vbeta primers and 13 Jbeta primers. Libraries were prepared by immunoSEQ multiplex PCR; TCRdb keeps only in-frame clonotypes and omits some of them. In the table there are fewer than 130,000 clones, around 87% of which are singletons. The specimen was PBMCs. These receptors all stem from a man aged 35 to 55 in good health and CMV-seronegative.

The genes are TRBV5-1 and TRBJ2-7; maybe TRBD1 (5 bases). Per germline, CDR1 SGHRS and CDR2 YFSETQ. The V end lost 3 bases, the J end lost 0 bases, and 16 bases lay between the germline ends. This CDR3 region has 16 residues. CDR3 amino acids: CASSSAGKRVSYEQYF. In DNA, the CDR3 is TGCGCCAGCAGCTCGGCAGGGAAAAGGGTCTCCTACGAGCAGTACTTC.

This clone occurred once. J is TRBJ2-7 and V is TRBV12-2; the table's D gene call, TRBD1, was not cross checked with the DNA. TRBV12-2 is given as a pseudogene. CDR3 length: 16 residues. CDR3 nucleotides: TGTGCAAGTCGCTTAGCGGCGACAGGGAGGACGCGCGAGCAGTACTTC. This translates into CASRLAATGRTREQYF.